These 9 T cell receptor beta chains were all obtained from the same sample, sequenced in a study of cytomegalovirus exposure and HLA in healthy donors. PCR involved 60 Vbeta and 13 Jbeta primers. Data came from immunoSEQ multiplex PCR; TCRdb stores just in-frame clones and leaves some out. The sample comprises 150,000 to 200,000 clones, 65% to 85% of which are singletons, and 1.5% to 2% rests with the top ten. The sequencing input was PBMCs. The receptor source for this set is a man aged 18 to 29 in good health and CMV-seronegative.

The rearrangement uses TRBV4-3 and TRBJ2-1; D might be TRBD2 (6 bases). Per germline, CDR1 LGHNA and CDR2 YSLEER. V lost 0 bases and J 7 bases, leaving 16 bases between the germline ends. This CDR3 has 16 residues. CDR3 protein: CASSQDYRDFQNEQFF. CDR3 sequence (DNA): TGCGCCAGCAGCCAAGATTACCGGGACTTCCAGAATGAGCAGTTCTTC.

The chain joins TRBV15 to TRBJ2-5; possible D gene TRBD1, 6 bases. Trimming shortened V by 7 bases and J by 2 bases, and 11 bases separated the two germline ends. The V gene's germline CDR1 is LNHNV and CDR2 YYDKDF (reference sequence). The CDR3 consists of 13 residues. CDR3 DNA: TGTGCCACCACCAGGGACACTCAAGAGACCCAGTACTTC. Translation: CATTRDTQETQYF.

This chain uses TRBV19 with TRBJ2-7, with 7 bases fitting TRBD2. V trimming: 10 bases; J trimming: 5 bases; junction bases outside the gene matches: 14. CDR3 length: 14 amino acids. Germline CDR1 LNHDA, CDR2 SQIVND (reference sequence). The CDR3 DNA follows: TGTGCCACCTCCCTGGGGCTAGCGGCAGACGAGCAGTACTTC. Translating it yields CATSLGLAADEQYF. The complete variable domain, with remaining parts taken from reference TRBV19 and TRBJ2-7, reads DGGITQSPKYLFRKEGQNVTLSCEQNLNHDAMYWYRQDPGQGLRLIYYSQIVNDFQKGDIAEGYSVSREKKESFPLTVTSAQKNPTAFYLCATSLGLAADEQYFGPGTRLTVT.

The chain has TRBV5-1 and TRBJ2-3; D is undetermined. Germline assignment: CDR1 SGHRS and CDR2 YFSETQ. Trimming cost V 3 bases and J 4 bases, with 12 bases left between them. CDR3 length: 14 amino acids. CDR3 coding DNA: TGCGCCAGCAGCTCAGGTGCGTTTTCAGATACGCAGTATTTT. Protein: CASSSGAFSDTQYF.

The chain has TRBV18 and TRBJ1-1, with a possible D match to TRBD1 (6 bases). V shed 4 bases and J shed 1 base, with 7 bases lying between them. The CDR3 spans 13 residues. CDR1 is KGHSH, CDR2 LQKENI, per germline. The chain's CDR3 is CASSQQGNTEAFF. The CDR3 DNA reads TGTGCCAGCTCACAACAGGGGAACACTGAAGCTTTCTTT.

The chain uses TRBV27 and TRBJ1-1, with D perhaps TRBD1 (6 bases). The germline V gene encodes CDR1 MNHEY and CDR2 SMNVEV (reference sequence). CDR3 length equals 16 residues. The V gene lost 0 bases and the J gene lost 4 bases, with 15 bases spanning the gap. CDR3 bases: TGTGCCAGCAGTTTATCGGGGGGGGGCAGGGGCACTGAAGCTTTCTTT. Translating gives CASSLSGGGRGTEAFF.

Only one count was recorded for this clone. The V gene is TRBV7-2, the J gene TRBJ1-2; the D gene is possibly TRBD1 (6 bases). This CDR3 region has 14 residues. CDR1 SGHTA and CDR2 FQGNSA come from the germline V gene. The V gene lost 1 base and the J gene lost 8 bases, with 14 bases spanning the gap. The CDR3 protein is CASSLGGRREGYTF. The CDR3 region has the DNA TGTGCCAGCAGCTTAGGGGGGCGACGAGAGGGCTACACCTTC.

The J gene is TRBJ2-7, the V gene TRBV28; a weak D match, TRBD2 (6 bases). V gave up 8 bases and J gave up 9 bases, with 11 bases separating them. CDR3 length: 10 amino acids. CDR1 is MDHEN and CDR2 is SYDVKM in the germline V gene. CDR3 loop: CASGTLSQYF. CDR3 sequence (DNA): TGTGCCAGCGGGACTCTTTCGCAGTACTTC.

The chain combines TRBV6-6 with TRBJ2-7; 8 positions agree with TRBD2. The germline V gene encodes CDR1 MNHNY and CDR2 SVGAGI (reference sequence). The CDR3 consists of 14 residues. V trimming: 3 bases; J trimming: 7 bases; junction bases outside the gene matches: 8. The chain's CDR3 is CASSYSSGTLEQYF. Here the CDR3 DNA reads TGTGCCAGCAGTTATAGTAGCGGGACCCTTGAGCAGTACTTC.